What follows are 13 T cell receptor beta chains derived from one specimen sequenced in a study of cytomegalovirus exposure and HLA in healthy donors. The study ran its PCR with 60 Vbeta and 13 Jbeta primers. Assay: immunoSEQ multiplex PCR; the TCRdb copy retains only in-frame clones and omits some. Counted here are more than 95,000 clones, 75% to 85% occurring once; the ten biggest clones make up over 9%. Material for sequencing was PBMCs. These receptors all come from a woman aged 18-30 years in good health and CMV-seropositive.

The genes are TRBV11-2 and TRBJ1-5, with D unresolved. The CDR3 is 17 amino acids. Between the trimmed V and J ends, which lost 1 base and 0 bases, there was a span of 13 bases. CDR1 is SGHAT, CDR2 FQNNGV, per germline. CDR3 sequence reads: CASSLGHGPVSNQPQHF. As DNA, the CDR3 is TGTGCCAGCAGCTTAGGTCATGGCCCAGTTAGCAATCAGCCCCAGCATTTT.

The chain recombines TRBV9 with TRBJ2-2; perhaps TRBD1 as D (5 bases). The CDR3 has 17 amino acids. Trimming removed 6 bases at V and 5 bases at J, with 23 bases between. Germline V gene lookup returns CDR1 SGDLS and CDR2 YYNGEE. CDR3 sequence reads: CASNTPGSVGDTGELFF. CDR3 nucleotide sequence: TGTGCCAGCAATACTCCAGGCAGCGTAGGGGATACCGGGGAGCTGTTTTTT. Full variable domain (missing parts from reference TRBV9 and TRBJ2-2): DSGVTQTPKHLITATGQRVTLRCSPRSGDLSVYWYQQSLDQGLQFLIQYYNGEERAKGNILERFSAQQFPDLHSELNLSSLELGDSALYFCASNTPGSVGDTGELFFGEGSRLTVL.

This clone was observed a few times. The chain combines TRBV13 with TRBJ2-7; TRBD1 aligns across 9 bases. This CDR3 has 15 amino acids. Germline CDR1 reads PRHDT; CDR2 reads FYEKMQ (reference sequence). The V segment lost 1 base and the J segment 11 bases; nucleotides outside the gene matches: 12. CDR3 nucleotides: TGTGCCAGCAGCTTAGCGGGACAGGGTACCCCAAGCAAGTACTTC. Its protein is CASSLAGQGTPSKYF. The full variable domain, in which reference TRBV13 and TRBJ2-7 provide the parts outside the CDR3, is AAGVIQSPRHLIKEKRETATLKCYPIPRHDTVYWYQQGPGQDPQFLISFYEKMQSDKGSIPDRFSAQQFSDYHSELNMSSLELGDSALYFCASSLAGQGTPSKYFGPGTRLTVT.

This clone was counted between two and nine times. The chain couples TRBV4-1 to TRBJ1-6; D may be TRBD1 (5 bases). The CDR3 covers 15 residues. Trimming pared 2 bases from V and 7 bases from J, leaving 12 bases between. Germline CDR1 reads MGHRA; CDR2 reads YSYEKL. DNA of the CDR3: TGCGCCAGCAGCCAACCCTCGGGGGGGAATTCACCCCTCCACTTT. This translates into CASSQPSGGNSPLHF.

The chain uses TRBV6-6 and TRBJ1-3, with a tentative D call TRBD1 (5 bases). Germline CDR1 is MNHNY and CDR2 is SVGAGI (reference sequence). Trimming removed 6 bases from V and 0 bases from J, with 12 bases in between. This CDR3 has 15 residues. The CDR3 DNA reads TGTGCCAGCAGCCTTGACAGACACTCTGGAAACACCATATATTTT. Protein: CASSLDRHSGNTIYF.

CDR3 DNA sequence: TGTGCCAGCAGCTTAGGGAAGTCGGGAGAAAACGAGCAGTACTTC. This gives the protein CASSLGKSGENEQYF. The chain has TRBV11-2 and TRBJ2-7, with D perhaps matching TRBD2 (6 bases). The V end lost 1 base, the J end lost 5 bases, and 15 bases lay between the germline ends. The V gene's germline CDR1 is SGHAT and CDR2 FQNNGV. The CDR3 covers 15 residues.

This clone turned up a few times. This chain joins TRBV6-5 and TRBJ1-5, with a tentative D call TRBD1 (6 bases). Trimming removed 9 bases at V and 1 base at J, with 16 bases between. Looked up from germline, CDR1 is MNHEY and CDR2 is SVGAGI. This CDR3 comprises 15 residues. CDR3 region: CASRGGVRSNQPQHF. CDR3 sequence (DNA): TGTGCCAGTAGGGGGGGGGTTAGGAGCAATCAGCCCCAGCATTTT.

J is TRBJ2-1 and V is TRBV10-3; 10 bases agree with TRBD2. The CDR3 runs to 14 residues. Germline loops: CDR1 ENHRY, CDR2 SYGVKD. Trimming cost V 3 bases and J 6 bases; bases outside gene matches: 2. The CDR3 is CAISESGRANEQFF. In DNA, the CDR3 is TGTGCCATCAGTGAAAGCGGGAGGGCCAATGAGCAGTTCTTC.

The CDR3 sequence: CASSSARLAGGPDTQYF. CDR3 DNA: TGTGCCAGCAGCTCCGCGAGACTAGCGGGAGGCCCAGATACGCAGTATTTT. The chain couples TRBV5-8 to TRBJ2-3; 13 nucleotides line up with TRBD2. Germline trimming cut 3 bases from V and 4 bases from J; bases unmatched to any gene: 8. The CDR3 has 17 residues. Germline V gene sequence: CDR1 SGHTS, CDR2 YDEGEE.

A word on this clone: One end of the junction fails to match germline, which may point to a read error. V and J are TRBV9 and TRBJ2-3; D not resolved. This CDR3 has 18 amino acids. Germline V lookup: CDR1 SGDLS, CDR2 YYNGEE. The CDR3 coding sequence is TGTGCCAGCAGCCCCGTCTTGGTAGCCTCAACCGGCACGGATACGCAGTATTTT. This sequence encodes CASSPVLVASTGTDTQYF.

In its sample, this clone was seen once. The V and J genes are TRBV2 and TRBJ2-2; TRBD1 matches at 8 bases. This CDR3 region has 14 residues. From germline, CDR1 is SNHLY and CDR2 FYNNEI. V shed 7 bases and J 6 bases; nucleotides not matched to a gene: 7. The CDR3 loop reads CASMRQGASGELFF. The CDR3 DNA reads as TGTGCCAGCATGCGGCAGGGGGCCTCCGGGGAGCTGTTTTTT.

This clone was recorded a few times. This sequence joins TRBV30 and TRBJ1-2, with D maybe TRBD1 (5 bases). The CDR3 extends over 13 amino acids. Per germline, CDR1 GTSNPN and CDR2 SVGIG (reference sequence). Trimming stripped 4 bases from V and 2 bases from J, with 11 bases between. The CDR3 is CAWTPTANYGYTF. The CDR3 coding sequence is TGTGCCTGGACTCCGACAGCAAACTATGGCTACACCTTC.

The chain links TRBV5-1 to TRBJ2-3; TRBD2 is a possible D gene (6 bases). This CDR3 comprises 16 residues. Looked up from germline, CDR1 is SGHRS and CDR2 is YFSETQ. Trimming left V 4 bases short and J 2 bases short, with 17 bases between. The CDR3 nucleotides read TGCGCCAGCAGCCTGCCTCGGGAGCCCCCCACAGATACGCAGTATTTT. Its translation: CASSLPREPPTDTQYF. Drawing the rest from reference TRBV5-1 and TRBJ2-3, the complete variable domain is KAGVTQTPRYLIKTRGQQVTLSCSPISGHRSVSWYQQTPGQGLQFLFEYFSETQRNKGNFPGRFSGRQFSNSRSEMNVSTLELGDSALYLCASSLPREPPTDTQYFGPGTRLTVL.